This entry lists 27 T cell receptor beta chains sequenced from one sample in a study of T cells in tuberculosis. The time point was: new active TB diagnosis, blood taken before or within 7 days of starting treatment. Assay used: immunoSEQ multiplex PCR; TCRdb lists only in-frame clones, some missing. Found here are tens of thousands of clones, about 91% of them singletons; the top ten hold roughly 2.3%. Here the sequenced sample was PBMCs, taken at tuberculosis diagnosis. The source is an adult with tuberculosis.

The rearrangement uses TRBV6-5 and TRBJ1-3, with D uncertain. CDR1 is MNHEY and CDR2 is SVGAGI in the germline V gene. V was shortened by 0 bases and J by 7 bases, with 13 bases between the two germline ends. The CDR3 has 15 residues. CDR3 region: CASSYSTRGWNTIYF. In DNA, the CDR3 is TGTGCCAGCAGTTACTCTACCCGGGGATGGAACACCATATATTTT.

V usage is TRBV10-1 and J usage is TRBJ2-3, with 10 positions matching TRBD1. Germline V lookup: CDR1 WNHNN, CDR2 SYGVQD (reference sequence). This CDR3 comprises 16 residues. V lost 6 bases, J lost 1 base, and 7 bases stayed unmatched. The CDR3 region has the DNA TGCGCCAGCAGCCTAGACAGGGGGCCGGGCACAGATACGCAGTATTTT. This gives the protein CASSLDRGPGTDTQYF.

V and J are TRBV6-6 and TRBJ2-1; 8 bases align to TRBD1. Per the germline V gene, CDR1 is MNHNY and CDR2 is SVGAGI (reference sequence). The length of the CDR3 is 12 residues. Germline trimming cut 10 bases from V and 6 bases from J; bases unmatched to any gene: 5. Here the CDR3 DNA reads TGTGCCACAGGGGGCTTGGGCAATGAGCAGTTCTTC. This codes for CATGGLGNEQFF.

The genes are TRBV18 and TRBJ1-4, with D possibly TRBD1 on 6 matching bases. Trimming shortened V by 4 bases and J by 9 bases, and 12 bases separated the two germline ends. CDR1 is KGHSH, CDR2 LQKENI, per germline. This CDR3 is built from 13 residues. The CDR3, as DNA: TGTGCCAGCTCACTTCAAGGACAGCAAAAACTGTTTTTT. It translates to CASSLQGQQKLFF.

The chain has TRBV2 and TRBJ2-5; the match to TRBD2 covers 14 bases. CDR3 length: 14 residues. Trimming at V came to 8 bases and at J to 4 bases, leaving 3 bases not matched to a gene. The germline CDR1 and CDR2 sequences are SNHLY and FYNNEI. CDR3 amino acids: CASATSGGGETQYF. For the CDR3, the DNA is TGTGCCAGCGCGACTAGCGGGGGGGGAGAGACCCAGTACTTC.

The V and J genes are TRBV5-4 and TRBJ2-3; tentatively, D is TRBD2 (5 bases). The CDR3 has 14 residues. The V gene lost 3 bases and the J gene lost 1 base, with 9 bases spanning the gap. Germline loops: CDR1 SGHNT, CDR2 YYREEE (reference sequence). In DNA, the CDR3 is TGTGCCAGCAGCTCCTGGCGGGGCACAGATACGCAGTATTTT. Residues: CASSSWRGTDTQYF.

This rearrangement joins TRBV28 to TRBJ1-5; D ambiguous. Trimming took 9 bases from V and 6 from J, leaving 12 bases between them. The CDR3 totals 12 residues. Germline V gives CDR1 MDHEN, CDR2 SYDVKM. CDR3 nucleotides: TGTGCCAGTAACCTCATCAGTCAGCCCCAGCATTTT. It is translated as CASNLISQPQHF.

This chain links TRBV29-1 with TRBJ1-6, with D possibly TRBD1 on 6 matching bases. The CDR3 has 13 amino acids. Germline V CDR1 and CDR2: SQVTM, ANQGSEA. V dropped 7 bases and J dropped 9 bases, with 16 bases sitting between them. The CDR3 nucleotides are TGCAGCGCCTCCGCAGGGGTCGGTTCACCCCTCCACTTT. Residues: CSASAGVGSPLHF.

The V and J genes are TRBV28 and TRBJ2-7; 7 bases fit TRBD1. Germline V lookup: CDR1 MDHEN, CDR2 SYDVKM. CDR3 size: 16 residues. V lost 10 bases and J lost 3; bases outside the gene matches: 18. CDR3 sequence: CATRGLTGQFLYEQYV. The CDR3 nucleotides are TGTGCCACCAGGGGCCTGACGGGACAGTTCCTCTACGAGCAGTACGTC.

The CDR3 protein is CASSGQGAGYEQYF. CDR3 in DNA: TGTGCCAGCAGTGGACAGGGGGCGGGTTACGAGCAGTACTTC. The chain couples TRBV25-1 to TRBJ2-7; TRBD1 aligns across 10 bases. This CDR3 has 14 amino acids. Germline-derived CDR1 and CDR2 are MGHDK and SYGVNS. J was trimmed by 4 bases and V by 4 bases; bases with no gene match: 4.

This chain connects TRBV5-1 to TRBJ2-6, with 10 bases identical to TRBD1. The CDR3 is made up of 20 amino acids. Unmatched junction bases numbered 17, after V lost 4 bases and J lost 4 bases. CDR1 is SGHRS, CDR2 YFSETQ, per germline. The CDR3 DNA is TGCGCCAGCAGCGACGCCGGGACAGGGGTACGAAGAGGCGGGGCCAACGTCCTGACTTTC. It specifies CASSDAGTGVRRGGANVLTF. The full variable domain, in which reference TRBV5-1 and TRBJ2-6 provide the parts outside the CDR3, is KAGVTQTPRYLIKTRGQQVTLSCSPISGHRSVSWYQQTPGQGLQFLFEYFSETQRNKGNFPGRFSGRQFSNSRSEMNVSTLELGDSALYLCASSDAGTGVRRGGANVLTFGAGSRLTVL.

V is TRBV5-1 and J is TRBJ2-3; the match to TRBD1 covers 9 bases. The CDR3 loop spans 16 amino acids. V trimming: 3 bases; J trimming: 4 bases; junction bases outside the gene matches: 9. Looked up from germline, CDR1 is SGHRS and CDR2 is YFSETQ. Written as DNA, the CDR3 is TGCGCCAGCAGCTGGGTAGGACAGGGGTCGTCAGATACGCAGTATTTT. It encodes CASSWVGQGSSDTQYF.

The chain has TRBV11-2 and TRBJ2-7; no reliable D call. This CDR3 region has 14 residues. Trimming pared 0 bases from V and 5 bases from J, leaving 11 bases between. Germline CDR1 reads SGHAT; CDR2 reads FQNNGV. The CDR3 nucleotides are TGTGCCAGCAGCTTAGAAGTGAGGTCTCACGAGCAGTACGTC. It yields the protein CASSLEVRSHEQYV.

The sample holds a few counts of this clone. The J gene is TRBJ1-6, the V gene TRBV5-1, with 9 bases lining up with TRBD1. The V and J ends lost 2 bases and 8 bases, in that order; junction bases with no gene match: 5. The germline gives CDR1 SGHRS, CDR2 YFSETQ. The length of the CDR3 is 15 residues. CDR3 sequence reads: CASSFRTGVDSPLHF. DNA for the CDR3: TGCGCCAGCAGCTTTAGGACAGGGGTGGATTCACCCCTCCACTTT.

This clone was picked up one time. V is TRBV5-6 and J is TRBJ2-7, with D tentatively TRBD2 (6 bases). CDR3 length equals 12 residues. V lost 0 bases and J lost 7, with 8 bases in between. Per germline, CDR1 SGHDT and CDR2 YYEEEE. This CDR3 is CASSLAGREQYV. The CDR3 region has the DNA TGTGCCAGCAGCTTGGCGGGGAGGGAGCAGTACGTC.

This clone has just one count. The rearrangement uses TRBV28 and TRBJ1-1; no firm D call. This CDR3 has 15 residues. The germline V gene has CDR1 MDHEN and CDR2 SYDVKM. Trimming pared 3 bases from V and 2 bases from J, leaving 13 bases between. The CDR3 reads CASSFGPTLNTEAFF. The CDR3 DNA follows: TGTGCCAGCAGTTTTGGGCCGACCCTTAACACTGAAGCTTTCTTT.

The rearrangement links TRBV6-1 to TRBJ1-2, with D maybe TRBD1 (6 bases). CDR3 size: 17 residues. Trimming removed 4 bases from V and 4 bases from J, with 22 bases in between. Germline CDR1 reads MNHNS; CDR2 reads SASEGT. CDR3 residues: CASSGNFGQTYGYGYTF. The CDR3, as DNA: TGTGCCAGCAGTGGCAACTTCGGACAGACTTACGGCTATGGCTACACCTTC.

The chain joins TRBV6-5 to TRBJ1-6, with 11 nucleotides matching TRBD1. V gave up 10 bases and J gave up 7 bases; unmatched junction bases: 3. Germline values: CDR1 MNHEY, CDR2 SVGAGI. The CDR3 sequence is 13 residues long. The CDR3 region has the DNA TGTGCCACCCGGACAGGGGGCAATTCACCCCTCCACTTT. It specifies CATRTGGNSPLHF.

V and J are TRBV5-4 and TRBJ2-3, with TRBD2 matching over 8 bases. Germline trimming cut 0 bases from V and 6 bases from J; bases unmatched to any gene: 15. Germline V lookup: CDR1 SGHNT, CDR2 YYREEE (reference sequence). This CDR3 region has 18 residues. The CDR3: CASSLAAGGAWDGDTQYF. CDR3 nucleotides: TGTGCCAGCAGCTTGGCTGCCGGGGGGGCTTGGGATGGGGATACGCAGTATTTT.

The chain employs TRBV10-2 and TRBJ1-5; D is ambiguous. Germline CDR1 is WSHSY and CDR2 is SAAADI. This CDR3 is built from 13 residues. Trimming removed 10 bases from V and 1 base from J, with 11 bases in between. The DNA of the CDR3 is TGCGCCACCAGCTTATTGAGCAATCAGCCCCAGCATTTT. Translation: CATSLLSNQPQHF.

In nucleotides, the CDR3 is TGTGCCAGCAGCTTCCTGGGGGACTCAATGACGAATGAGCAGTTCTTC. Encoded protein: CASSFLGDSMTNEQFF. The gene calls are TRBV28 and TRBJ2-1; D is possibly TRBD2 (6 bases). Trimming stripped 6 bases from V and 7 bases from J, with 22 bases between. Germline CDR1 reads MDHEN; CDR2 reads SYDVKM. The CDR3 loop spans 16 amino acids.

The chain uses TRBV19 and TRBJ1-4, with D hard to call. V was cut by 2 bases and J by 4 bases, with 11 bases left in between. The CDR3 is made up of 15 amino acids. CDR1 is LNHDA, CDR2 SQIVND, per germline (reference sequence). The CDR3 nucleotides read TGTGCCAGTAGTATATCGAACAGTATTAATGAAAAACTGTTTTTT. The encoded protein is CASSISNSINEKLFF.

The chain uses TRBV7-2 and TRBJ1-2, with D hard to call. Germline V lookup: CDR1 SGHTA, CDR2 FQGNSA. CDR3 length: 14 residues. With 0 bases removed from V and 3 bases from J, the gap between germline ends came to 8 bases. CDR3 in amino acids: CASSLAIEDYGYTF. The CDR3 DNA reads TGTGCCAGCAGCTTAGCAATAGAAGACTATGGCTACACCTTC.

This chain links TRBV30 with TRBJ2-7; D uncertain. Germline lookup yields CDR1 GTSNPN and CDR2 SVGIG (reference sequence). V shed 1 base and J shed 3 bases, with 7 bases lying between them. This CDR3 is 12 amino acids long. Here the CDR3 reads CAWSERYYEQYF. The CDR3 nucleotides read TGTGCCTGGAGTGAGAGATACTACGAGCAGTACTTC.

This chain links TRBV7-2 with TRBJ1-3; TRBD1 aligns across 8 bases. The germline CDR1 and CDR2 sequences are SGHTA and FQGNSA. Trimming removed 2 bases from V and 4 bases from J; junction bases left unmatched: 10. The CDR3 is made up of 17 amino acids. The chain's CDR3 is CASSLLRSGTGGNTIYF. The DNA for the CDR3 is TGTGCCAGCAGCTTACTAAGGAGCGGGACAGGAGGAAACACCATATATTTT.

The rearrangement uses TRBV9 and TRBJ2-3; no reliable D call. Germline CDR1 and CDR2: SGDLS and YYNGEE. The CDR3 is 13 amino acids. V lost 0 bases, J lost 6 bases, and 8 bases lay in between. For the CDR3, the DNA is TGTGCCAGCAGCGTAGGAGGCCGGGATACGCAGTATTTT. The encoded protein is CASSVGGRDTQYF. The full variable domain, rest sourced from reference TRBV9 and TRBJ2-3, is DSGVTQTPKHLITATGQRVTLRCSPRSGDLSVYWYQQSLDQGLQFLIQYYNGEERAKGNILERFSAQQFPDLHSELNLSSLELGDSALYFCASSVGGRDTQYFGPGTRLTVL.

This sequence joins TRBV4-1 and TRBJ1-2, with D tentatively TRBD1 (5 bases). The germline V gene encodes CDR1 MGHRA and CDR2 YSYEKL. Trimming left V 1 base short and J 0 bases short, with 12 bases between. This CDR3 has 16 amino acids. CDR3 sequence reads: CASSQVGGAANYGYTF. CDR3 sequence (DNA): TGCGCCAGCAGCCAAGTGGGTGGGGCCGCTAACTATGGCTACACCTTC.